Following are 13 T cell receptor beta chains from one sample sequenced in a study of blood T cell repertoires in COVID-19. Clones were sequenced by immunoSEQ multiplex PCR, and TCRdb holds only the in-frame ones, with some missing. Altogether some 700,000 clones are present, approximately 90% being singletons, with the ten largest covering 0.2% to 0.3%. The material sequenced was peripheral blood. The source of these receptors is a woman younger than 35 with acute or convalescent COVID-19.

The chain links TRBV5-1 to TRBJ2-3; D possibly corresponds to TRBD1 (6 bases). Looked up from germline, CDR1 is SGHRS and CDR2 is YFSETQ. The CDR3 runs to 16 residues. V lost 0 bases, J lost 3 bases, and 14 bases lay in between. The CDR3 reads CASSLVGQGWTDTQYF. The DNA for the CDR3 is TGCGCCAGCAGCTTGGTCGGGCAGGGGTGGACAGATACGCAGTATTTT. The whole variable domain, filled in from reference TRBV5-1 and TRBJ2-3, reads KAGVTQTPRYLIKTRGQQVTLSCSPISGHRSVSWYQQTPGQGLQFLFEYFSETQRNKGNFPGRFSGRQFSNSRSEMNVSTLELGDSALYLCASSLVGQGWTDTQYFGPGTRLTVL.

The genes are TRBV13 and TRBJ2-1; TRBD1 matches at 8 bases. Unmatched junction bases numbered 4, after V lost 4 bases and J lost 5 bases. Germline V lookup: CDR1 PRHDT, CDR2 FYEKMQ (reference sequence). The CDR3 loop spans 14 amino acids. CDR3 sequence (DNA): TGTGCCAGCAGCTCTGACAGGGGACACAATGAGCAGTTCTTC. Residues: CASSSDRGHNEQFF.

V usage is TRBV14 and J usage is TRBJ1-4, with a weak D call TRBD1 (6 bases). The CDR3 runs 15 residues. CDR1 is SGHDN, CDR2 FVKESK, per germline. Trimming left V 1 base short and J 4 bases short, with 10 bases between. The CDR3 is CASSQVTGVNEKLFF. CDR3 sequence (DNA): TGTGCCAGCAGCCAAGTGACAGGCGTTAATGAAAAACTGTTTTTT.

V is TRBV19 and J is TRBJ1-6; 10 nucleotides align to TRBD1. The CDR3 has 13 residues. The germline gives CDR1 LNHDA, CDR2 SQIVND (reference sequence). Unmatched junction bases numbered 0, after V lost 4 bases and J lost 9 bases. The CDR3 DNA reads TGTGCCAGTAGTAGGACAGGGGGTTCACCCCTCCACTTT. Protein: CASSRTGGSPLHF.

CDR3 protein: CASSQDLFRVRYF. The CDR3 DNA is TGCGCCAGCAGCCAAGATCTATTCAGGGTGAGATATTTT. The chain employs TRBV4-3 and TRBJ1-3, with a possible D match to TRBD1 (5 bases). The V gene's germline CDR1 is LGHNA and CDR2 YSLEER. The V and J ends lost 0 bases and 15 bases respectively, with 15 bases between them. CDR3 size: 13 residues.

The chain joins TRBV5-4 to TRBJ1-4; TRBD1 agrees at 11 bases. V lost 4 bases, J lost 8 bases, and 4 bases stayed unmatched. Per germline, CDR1 SGHNT and CDR2 YYREEE (reference sequence). The CDR3 is 14 residues long. The CDR3, as DNA: TGTGCCAGCAGCGAGGACAGGGGGCGCGAAAAACTGTTTTTT. Amino acids: CASSEDRGREKLFF.

The CDR3 sequence is CASALATGAPYEQYF. CDR3 sequence (DNA): TGTGCTAGTGCCTTGGCGACAGGGGCCCCCTACGAGCAGTACTTC. The chain recombines TRBV12-5 with TRBJ2-7; 8 bases map to TRBD1. The CDR3 loop spans 15 amino acids. The junction had 10 bases not matched to a gene; V was cut back by 7 bases and J by 2 bases. Germline V lookup: CDR1 LGHNT, CDR2 FRNRAP.

The V and J genes are TRBV18 and TRBJ1-6; 8 nucleotides line up with TRBD1. The CDR3 sequence is 14 residues long. Germline CDR1 KGHSH, CDR2 LQKENI. V shed 4 bases, J shed 9 bases, and the junction held 5 bases outside the gene matches. The CDR3 DNA is TGTGCCAGCTCACTGACAGGGGAGGGTTCACCCCTCCACTTT. Amino acids: CASSLTGEGSPLHF. Variable domain in full (rest from reference TRBV18 and TRBJ1-6): NAGVMQNPRHLVRRRGQEARLRCSPMKGHSHVYWYRQLPEEGLKFMVYLQKENIIDESGMPKERFSAEFPKEGPSILRIQQVVRGDSAAYFCASSLTGEGSPLHFGNGTRLTVT.

The chain carries TRBV6-6 and TRBJ2-7; 7 positions match TRBD1. Germline V gives CDR1 MNHNY, CDR2 SVGAGI (reference sequence). This CDR3 is 14 amino acids long. Germline trimming cut 7 bases from V and 1 base from J; bases unmatched to any gene: 7. CDR3 DNA: TGTGCCAGCATCCGAAGGGGGCCTTCCTACGAGCAGTACTTC. It encodes CASIRRGPSYEQYF.

The chain uses TRBV3-1 (or the pseudogene TRBV3-2) and TRBJ1-2; D is undetermined. From germline, CDR1 is LGHDT and CDR2 YNNKEL (reference sequence). V was shortened by 5 bases and J by 7 bases, with 11 bases between the two germline ends. The CDR3 has 12 residues. CDR3 protein: CASSSGIGGYTF. Here the CDR3 DNA reads TGTGCCAGCAGCTCGGGGATCGGTGGCTACACCTTC.

CDR3 DNA: TGTGCCAGCAGCCCCAGGGCGAAAGATACGCAGTATTTT. This encodes CASSPRAKDTQYF. The V call is TRBV7-9, the J call TRBJ2-3; maybe TRBD1 (5 bases). The CDR3 sequence is 13 residues long. V was pared by 5 bases and J by 5 bases, with 11 bases between. The germline V gene has CDR1 SEHNR and CDR2 FQNEAQ (reference sequence).

The genes are TRBV6-2 or TRBV6-3 and TRBJ1-1; unclear D gene. Trimming removed 2 bases at V and 7 bases at J, with 8 bases between. The CDR3 spans 12 residues. Germline CDR1 and CDR2: MNHEY and SVGEGT. CDR3 sequence (DNA): TGTGCCAGCAGTTACAGACGGAGTGAAGCTTTCTTT. Amino acid sequence: CASSYRRSEAFF.

This clone showed up just once. The chain uses TRBV12-5 and TRBJ2-1; TRBD1 is a possible D gene (5 bases). Deletions cut 5 bases from V and 2 bases from J, with 7 bases between. The CDR3 runs 13 residues. Looked up from germline, CDR1 is LGHNT and CDR2 is FRNRAP. CDR3 coding DNA: TGTGCTAGTGGTAGGGGCGCCTACAATGAGCAGTTCTTC. The encoded protein is CASGRGAYNEQFF.